One and the same sample provided the 14 T cell receptor beta chains below, sequenced in a study of identifying expanded T cells in peripheral blood. Sequenced by immunoSEQ multiplex PCR; TCRdb stores in-frame clones only, minus some. The table includes approximately 83,000 clones, about 85% detected once. Sequenced input: blood. These TCRs come from a person aged 18 to 75 in good health.

The V and J genes are TRBV7-8 and TRBJ2-3, with D perhaps matching TRBD1 (6 bases). The CDR3 runs to 14 residues. Germline V lookup: CDR1 SGHVS, CDR2 FQNEAQ. Trimming removed 3 bases from V and 3 bases from J, with 10 bases in between. Here the CDR3 DNA reads TGTGCCAGCAGCTTCCAGGGGTTGACAGATACGCAGTATTTT. Its protein product is CASSFQGLTDTQYF.

The V and J genes are TRBV9 and TRBJ2-1; D is ambiguous. Germline V CDR1 and CDR2: SGDLS, YYNGEE. The CDR3 consists of 13 residues. Trimming took 4 bases from V and 6 from J, leaving 11 bases between them. The CDR3 is CASSRGLTNEQFF. The CDR3 DNA sequence: TGTGCCAGCAGCCGCGGTCTTACCAATGAGCAGTTCTTC.

The chain joins TRBV7-9 to TRBJ1-4; D ambiguous. The germline V and J ends were trimmed by 5 bases and 8 bases, with 15 bases remaining between them. Germline V gene lookup returns CDR1 SEHNR and CDR2 FQNEAQ (reference sequence). The CDR3 is made up of 14 amino acids. The CDR3 region is CASSADMRGEKLFF. CDR3 nucleotide sequence: TGTGCCAGCAGCGCAGATATGCGAGGGGAAAAACTGTTTTTT. The full variable domain, rest sourced from reference TRBV7-9 and TRBJ1-4, is DTGVSQNPRHKITKRGQNVTFRCDPISEHNRLYWYRQTLGQGPEFLTYFQNEAQLEKSRLLSDRFSAERPKGSFSTLEIQRTEQGDSAMYLCASSADMRGEKLFFGSGTQLSVL.

The chain links TRBV10-3 to TRBJ1-2; possibly TRBD1 for D (6 bases). Trimming shortened V by 6 bases and J by 7 bases, and 18 bases separated the two germline ends. CDR3 length: 14 amino acids. The V gene's germline CDR1 is ENHRY and CDR2 SYGVKD. CDR3: CAIRETGTAAGYTF. For the CDR3, the DNA is TGTGCCATCAGGGAAACAGGGACCGCTGCTGGCTACACCTTC.

In this sample, this clone turned up a few times. The chain recombines TRBV11-3 with TRBJ2-7; D not resolved. Germline V lookup: CDR1 SGHNT, CDR2 YENEEA. This CDR3 has 16 residues. The germline V and J ends were trimmed by 5 bases and 3 bases, with 20 bases remaining between them. CDR3 protein: CASSSLKGHSNYEQYF. The CDR3 region has the DNA TGTGCCAGCAGCAGTTTGAAGGGTCACTCAAACTACGAGCAGTACTTC. Looking up the rest from reference TRBV11-3 and TRBJ2-7 gives the full variable domain: EAGVVQSPRYKIIEKKQPVAFWCNPISGHNTLYWYLQNLGQGPELLIRYENEEAVDDSQLPKDRFSAERLKGVDSTLKIQPAELGDSAVYLCASSSLKGHSNYEQYFGPGTRLTVT.

V usage is TRBV6-5 and J usage is TRBJ2-5; D gene unclear. The CDR3 has 13 residues. Germline assignment: CDR1 MNHEY and CDR2 SVGAGI. V dropped 5 bases and J dropped 6 bases, with 13 bases sitting between them. CDR3 DNA: TGTGCCAGCAGTAGTGGACCGTTAAAGACCCAGTACTTC. It is translated as CASSSGPLKTQYF.

The chain recombines TRBV4-3 with TRBJ1-4; D is ambiguous. CDR1 is LGHNA and CDR2 is YSLEER in the germline V gene. V dropped 0 bases and J dropped 2 bases, with 10 bases sitting between them. The CDR3 covers 16 residues. DNA of the CDR3: TGCGCCAGCAGCCAAGATGTCAAAGGGACTAATGAAAAACTGTTTTTT. Translating gives CASSQDVKGTNEKLFF.

V usage is TRBV9 and J usage is TRBJ2-3; tentatively, D is TRBD2 (5 bases). Germline V gene data show CDR1 as SGDLS and CDR2 as YYNGEE. This CDR3 has 14 amino acids. Trimming removed 0 bases from V and 6 bases from J, with 11 bases in between. The CDR3 loop is CASSVGFGMDTQYF. CDR3 bases: TGTGCCAGCAGCGTAGGATTCGGGATGGATACGCAGTATTTT.

The chain has TRBV6-1 and TRBJ2-5; 8 bases fit TRBD1. CDR1 is MNHNS and CDR2 is SASEGT in the germline V gene. Losses at the gene ends were 8 bases for V and 5 bases for J; bases not matched to a gene: 7. CDR3 length equals 13 residues. The CDR3 is CASGRQGYETQYF. The CDR3, as DNA: TGTGCCAGCGGCCGACAGGGGTACGAGACCCAGTACTTC.

The chain couples TRBV2 to TRBJ2-7; D not certain. This CDR3 is 14 amino acids long. CDR1 is SNHLY and CDR2 is FYNNEI in the germline V gene. Trimming took off 2 bases at V and 2 bases at J, with 10 bases between the two ends. In DNA form, the CDR3 reads TGTGCCAGCAGTGAACCCGGCCGTACCTACGAGCAGTACTTC. As protein: CASSEPGRTYEQYF.

The chain has TRBV23-1 and TRBJ1-5, with D uncertain. TRBV23-1 is treated as an ORF (open reading frame) with a function not yet certain. The CDR3 consists of 15 residues. V lost 7 bases and J lost 6, with 19 bases in between. In nucleotides, the CDR3 is TGCGCCAGCACCCCTCGCAGGCCGAGAGGTCAGCCCCAGCATTTT. It specifies CASTPRRPRGQPQHF.

The rearrangement joins TRBV19 to TRBJ1-6; possibly TRBD1 for D (5 bases). This CDR3 spans 14 amino acids. Germline assignment: CDR1 LNHDA and CDR2 SQIVND (reference sequence). V was pared by 3 bases and J by 7 bases, with 10 bases between. CDR3: CASSMGRGNSPLHF. CDR3 DNA: TGTGCCAGTAGTATGGGGAGGGGAAATTCACCCCTCCACTTT.

The V and J genes are TRBV5-5 and TRBJ2-4; 11 positions match TRBD2. J was trimmed by 6 bases and V by 0 bases; bases with no gene match: 2. This CDR3 is built from 15 residues. The germline gives CDR1 SGHKS, CDR2 YYEKEE (reference sequence). The chain's CDR3 is CASSLGGLAVNIQYF. DNA for the CDR3: TGTGCCAGCAGCTTGGGGGGACTAGCGGTAAACATTCAGTACTTC.

This clone was seen a handful of times. The chain recombines TRBV30 with TRBJ1-5; TRBD1 aligns across 8 bases. V gave up 4 bases and J gave up 2 bases; unmatched junction bases: 7. CDR1 and CDR2 (germline): GTSNPN, SVGIG (reference sequence). This CDR3 has 15 residues. CDR3 DNA: TGTGCCTGGAACTCAGGGGGCTCTGGCAATCAGCCCCAGCATTTT. It encodes CAWNSGGSGNQPQHF.